These T cell receptor beta chains were read from a single sample in a study of technical replicates of blood from a few donors. Some clones are missing from TCRdb's copy, which holds only in-frame ones; the method was immunoSEQ multiplex PCR. The table lists 9,500 to 15,000 clones, roughly 93% of them singletons. Sequencing input: PBMCs. These receptors all stem from a human donor in good health. The CDR3 runs from the conserved cysteine through the conserved F or W. A D gene is named only where the DNA matches it firmly. Rows give clone size only sometimes, using once, few, many, or a class for an expanded clone.

j_call v_call d_call clone_size cdr3_aa cdr3_nt
TRBJ1-4 TRBV7-8 . . CASSLYAGSGEKLFF TGTGCCAGCAGCTTATACGCAGGTTCGGGAGAAAAACTGTTTTTT
TRBJ1-1 TRBV28 . . CASSLWGMTNTEAFF TGTGCCAGCAGTTTGTGGGGCATGACGAACACTGAAGCTTTCTTT
TRBJ2-3 TRBV11-2 . . CASSLAYDTQYF TGTGCCAGCAGCTTAGCTTATGATACGCAGTATTTT
TRBJ2-7 TRBV6-5 TRBD2 . CASSPGGSYEQYF TGTGCCAGCAGCCCGGGGGGCTCCTACGAGCAGTACTTC
TRBJ2-7 TRBV5-1 TRBD2 . CASSPAGGTPYEQYF TGCGCCAGCAGCCCGGCGGGAGGGACGCCCTACGAGCAGTACTTC
TRBJ2-2 TRBV30 . . CAWSRGTNTGELFF TGTGCCTGGAGCAGGGGAACGAACACCGGGGAGCTGTTTTTT
TRBJ1-4 TRBV2 . once CASSEAGSLGYWSEKLFF TGTGCCAGCAGTGAAGCCGGGAGTCTCGGATATTGGAGTGAAAAACTGTTTTTT
TRBJ2-2 TRBV27 . . CASMQTRNTGELFF TGTGCCAGCATGCAGACTAGGAACACCGGGGAGCTGTTTTTT
TRBJ2-7 TRBV10-3 TRBD2 . CAISDQNSGRSYEQYF TGTGCCATCAGTGACCAGAATAGCGGGAGGAGCTACGAGCAGTACTTC
TRBJ2-3 TRBV2 TRBD1 . CASSDRADTQYF TGTGCCAGCAGCGACAGGGCCGATACGCAGTATTTT
TRBJ1-2 TRBV29-1 TRBD1 . CSVSGQGIVGYTF TGCAGCGTATCGGGACAGGGCATAGTCGGCTACACCTTC
TRBJ1-4 TRBV30 . . CAWSGTARLLFF TGTGCCTGGAGTGGGACAGCCCGTTTGCTGTTTTTT
TRBJ2-2 TRBV2 . . CASAPATANTGELFF TGTGCCAGCGCCCCCGCGACAGCGAACACCGGGGAGCTGTTTTTT
TRBJ2-1 TRBV11-3 TRBD2 . CASSLGLAGKGFYNEQFF TGTGCCAGCAGCCTTGGACTAGCGGGAAAGGGTTTCTACAATGAGCAGTTCTTC
TRBJ1-5 TRBV5-6 . . CASSLYGGNQPQHF TGTGCCAGCAGCTTATACGGGGGCAATCAGCCCCAGCATTTT
TRBJ2-3 TRBV6-5 TRBD2 . CASSPGGGPTDTQYF TGTGCCAGCAGCCCCGGGGGGGGGCCCACAGATACGCAGTATTTT
TRBJ1-5 TRBV6-6 TRBD1 . CASRQGQGNQPQHF TGTGCCAGCAGACAGGGACAGGGGAATCAGCCCCAGCATTTT
TRBJ1-5 TRBV5-1 . . CASSSGLGNQPQHF TGCGCCAGCAGCTCGGGGTTAGGCAATCAGCCCCAGCATTTT
TRBJ2-7 TRBV28 TRBD1 . CASSPGQGGYEQYF TGTGCCAGCAGCCCCGGACAGGGGGGCTACGAGCAGTACTTC
TRBJ1-4 TRBV5-1 TRBD1 once CASSIQGENNEKLFF TGCGCCAGCAGCATACAGGGGGAAAATAATGAAAAACTGTTTTTT
TRBJ1-1 TRBV19 . . CASSNLGVENTEAFF TGTGCCAGTAGTAACCTAGGAGTGGAGAACACTGAAGCTTTCTTT
TRBJ2-1 TRBV2 . . CASSFRGFEQFF TGTGCCAGCAGCTTCAGGGGATTTGAGCAGTTCTTC
TRBJ2-5 TRBV7-7 . . CASGTQETQYF TGTGCCAGCGGCACCCAAGAGACCCAGTACTTC
TRBJ2-3 TRBV30 TRBD1 once CAWSVRTGGDTQYF TGTGCCTGGAGTGTAAGGACAGGGGGAGATACGCAGTATTTT
TRBJ1-2 TRBV6-1 TRBD1 . CASTLGQGGGYGYTF TGTGCCAGCACTCTTGGACAGGGAGGGGGCTATGGCTACACCTTC
TRBJ2-2 TRBV12-5 TRBD1 . CASGFGQGASGELFF TGTGCTAGTGGTTTCGGCCAGGGGGCGTCCGGGGAGCTGTTTTTT
TRBJ2-7 TRBV7-9 TRBD1 . CASSWGQGVNEQYF TGTGCCAGCAGCTGGGGACAGGGGGTCAACGAGCAGTACTTC
TRBJ2-3 TRBV5-1 TRBD1 . CASSWGTGPDTQYF TGCGCCAGCAGCTGGGGGACAGGCCCAGATACGCAGTATTTT
TRBJ1-5 TRBV7-9 . . CASGGETHQPQHF TGTGCCAGCGGAGGGGAGACTCATCAGCCCCAGCATTTT
TRBJ2-1 TRBV5-1 . . CASSLVLGRTTNEQFF TGCGCCAGCAGCTTGGTTTTGGGGAGGACAACCAATGAGCAGTTCTTC
TRBJ2-1 TRBV7-9 TRBD2 . CASRGTSGTNEQFF TGTGCCAGCCGAGGGACTAGCGGGACCAATGAGCAGTTCTTC
TRBJ2-1 TRBV11-3 TRBD2 . CASSSGTSGIYNEQFF TGTGCCAGCAGCTCCGGGACTAGCGGGATCTACAATGAGCAGTTCTTC
TRBJ1-5 TRBV19 . . CASSTLNRANQPQHF TGTGCCAGTAGTACCCTCAACAGAGCCAATCAGCCCCAGCATTTT
TRBJ1-2 TRBV28 . . CASNPTGNYGYTF TGTGCCAGCAACCCGACAGGAAACTATGGCTACACCTTC
TRBJ2-5 TRBV5-6 TRBD1 . CASRVQGRETQYF TGTGCCAGCAGAGTACAGGGGCGAGAGACCCAGTACTTC
TRBJ1-3 TRBV6-5 TRBD1 . CASSYGTGPGNTIYF TGTGCCAGCAGTTACGGGACAGGACCTGGAAACACCATATATTTT
TRBJ1-4 TRBV28 . . CASLSGTAGDEKLFF TGTGCCAGCCTATCCGGCACAGCCGGGGATGAAAAACTGTTTTTT
TRBJ2-1 TRBV2 TRBD1 . CASSETDRGQFF TGTGCCAGCAGTGAAACAGACAGGGGGCAGTTCTTC
TRBJ2-3 TRBV9 TRBD2 . CASSAGVGTDTQYF TGTGCCAGCAGTGCGGGAGTCGGGACAGATACGCAGTATTTT
TRBJ2-7 TRBV30 . . CAWSGSGAYEQYF TGTGCCTGGAGTGGATCGGGTGCCTACGAGCAGTACTTC
TRBJ1-2 TRBV19 TRBD1 . CASRTGTGGASNYGYTF TGTGCCAGCCGAACCGGGACAGGGGGCGCTTCCAACTATGGCTACACCTTC
TRBJ2-5 TRBV19 . . CASSPSWTGGETQYF TGTGCCAGTAGTCCGAGCTGGACTGGTGGAGAGACCCAGTACTTC
TRBJ1-2 TRBV5-8 . . CASSLSGYGYTF TGTGCCAGCAGCTTATCCGGGTATGGCTACACCTTC
TRBJ1-5 TRBV27 . . CASSPRQTPPSNQPQHF TGTGCCAGCAGTCCTAGACAGACTCCTCCTAGCAATCAGCCCCAGCATTTT
TRBJ2-3 TRBV18 TRBD2 . CASSPRDYTDTQYF TGTGCCAGCTCACCACGGGACTACACAGATACGCAGTATTTT
TRBJ1-5 TRBV2 . . CASKFYSNQPQHF TGTGCCAGCAAATTTTATAGCAATCAGCCCCAGCATTTT
TRBJ1-5 TRBV6-5 . . CASSYRPGPNQPQHF TGTGCCAGCAGTTACCGGCCAGGGCCTAATCAGCCCCAGCATTTT
TRBJ1-2 TRBV19 . once CATPRSSGDGYTF TGTGCCACCCCCCGAAGTTCGGGAGATGGCTACACCTTC
TRBJ2-7 TRBV4-2 TRBD1 . CASSREIRGLAYEQYF TGTGCCAGCAGCCGGGAGATCAGGGGGCTAGCTTACGAGCAGTACTTC
TRBJ1-1 TRBV30 TRBD1 . CACGDATGRTEAFF TGTGCCTGTGGAGATGCGACAGGGCGAACTGAAGCTTTCTTT
TRBJ2-5 TRBV28 TRBD2 . CASSLASGRFQETQYF TGTGCCAGCAGTCTCGCTAGCGGGAGGTTCCAAGAGACCCAGTACTTC
TRBJ2-7 TRBV10-2 TRBD2 . CASSEPTSGTYEQYF TGCGCCAGCAGTGAGCCGACTAGCGGAACCTACGAGCAGTACTTC